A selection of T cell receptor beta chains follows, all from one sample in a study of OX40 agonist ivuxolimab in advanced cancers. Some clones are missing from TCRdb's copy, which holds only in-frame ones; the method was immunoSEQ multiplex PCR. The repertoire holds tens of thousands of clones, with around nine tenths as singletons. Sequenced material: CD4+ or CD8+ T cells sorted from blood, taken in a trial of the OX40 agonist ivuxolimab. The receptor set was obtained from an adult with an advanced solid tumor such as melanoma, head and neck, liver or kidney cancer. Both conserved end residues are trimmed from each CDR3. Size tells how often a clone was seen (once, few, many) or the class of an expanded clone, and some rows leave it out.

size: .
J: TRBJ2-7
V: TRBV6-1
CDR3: ASTDRGYEQY

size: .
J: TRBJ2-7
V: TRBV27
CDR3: ASSQLGVGSYEQY

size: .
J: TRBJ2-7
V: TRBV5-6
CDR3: ASSFRGINSYEQY

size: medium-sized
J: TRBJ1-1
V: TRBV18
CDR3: ASSPPGGTTNTEAF

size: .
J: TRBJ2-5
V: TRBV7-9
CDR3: ASSLGPQQETQY

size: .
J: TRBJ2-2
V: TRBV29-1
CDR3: SARDGYTGELF

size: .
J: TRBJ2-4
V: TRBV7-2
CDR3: ASSMGLAYVPAKNIQY

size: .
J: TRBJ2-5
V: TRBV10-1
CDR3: ASSAGIEGTQY

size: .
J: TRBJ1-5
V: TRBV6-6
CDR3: ASSNSLGSNQPQH

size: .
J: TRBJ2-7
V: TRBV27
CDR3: ASSLVGTYEQY

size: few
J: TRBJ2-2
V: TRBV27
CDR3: ASSLSSRVTGELF

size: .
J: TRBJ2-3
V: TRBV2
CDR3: ASSVLVGLTDTQY

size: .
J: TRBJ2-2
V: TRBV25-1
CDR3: ASSEFVGLGTGELF

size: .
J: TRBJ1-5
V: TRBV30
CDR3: AWRLKEGISNQPQH

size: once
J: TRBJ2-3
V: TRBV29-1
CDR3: SVERLAGISDTQY

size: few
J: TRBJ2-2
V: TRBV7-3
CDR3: ASSPRSGLAGVTGELF

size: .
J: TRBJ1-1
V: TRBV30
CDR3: AWSDRNTEAF

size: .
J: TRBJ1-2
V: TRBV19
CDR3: ASSVHRRGRDGYT

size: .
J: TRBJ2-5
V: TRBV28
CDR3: ASSTGVETQY

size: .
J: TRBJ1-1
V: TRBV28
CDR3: ASSLEQGRGTEAF

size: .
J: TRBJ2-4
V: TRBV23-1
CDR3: ASSQQTGGAKNIQY

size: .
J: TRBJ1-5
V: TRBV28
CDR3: ASGLLGNSNQPQH